The 15 T cell receptor beta chains reported below all come from one sample, sequenced in a study of blood T cell repertoires in COVID-19. Clones were read by immunoSEQ multiplex PCR, and TCRdb kept only the in-frame ones, dropping some. The sample shows 30,000 or so clones, about 92% of them seen only once. The sequencing sample was made of peripheral blood. Every receptor here comes from a man in his 70s with active or convalescent COVID-19.

The chain combines TRBV6-5 with TRBJ1-3; D is unresolved. V lost 5 bases and J 4 bases, leaving 12 bases between the germline ends. Germline-derived CDR1 and CDR2 are MNHEY and SVGAGI. The CDR3 is made up of 14 amino acids. The CDR3: CASSRTVGGNTIYF. The CDR3 coding sequence is TGTGCCAGCAGTCGGACTGTTGGCGGAAACACCATATATTTT.

The chain is built from TRBV29-1 and TRBJ1-5; D remains unclear. The V end was cut by 6 bases, the J end by 7 bases, with 13 bases between. The CDR3 is 12 amino acids. Germline-derived CDR1 and CDR2 are SQVTM and ANQGSEA. CDR3 sequence: CSVQDPGQPQHF. The CDR3 bases are TGCAGCGTCCAAGATCCGGGGCAGCCCCAGCATTTT.

This rearrangement joins TRBV7-3 to TRBJ1-1; 8 bases are a match to TRBD1. The germline CDR1 and CDR2 sequences are SGHTA and FQGTGA. With V trimmed by 0 bases and J by 4 bases, 7 bases remained unmatched. This CDR3 has 16 amino acids. The CDR3 region has the DNA TGTGCCAGCAGCTTAACGGCAGGGGGCGCGAGCACTGAAGCTTTCTTT. Translating it yields CASSLTAGGASTEAFF.

V is TRBV5-1 and J is TRBJ1-1; 7 bases map to TRBD1. Germline CDR1 and CDR2: SGHRS and YFSETQ. This CDR3 contains 14 residues. V lost 3 bases and J lost 1; bases outside the gene matches: 3. The chain's CDR3 is CASSSGTANTEAFF. CDR3 DNA: TGCGCCAGCAGCTCTGGGACAGCGAACACTGAAGCTTTCTTT.

This clone was counted a few times. The chain employs TRBV5-6 and TRBJ2-2, with 12 bases matching TRBD2. Losses at the gene ends were 0 bases for V and 5 bases for J; bases not matched to a gene: 5. The CDR3 is 17 residues long. Germline CDR1 is SGHDT and CDR2 is YYEEEE. CDR3 bases: TGTGCCAGCAGCTTGGGACTAGCGGGAGTGGAGACCGGGGAGCTGTTTTTT. As protein: CASSLGLAGVETGELFF.

The V gene is TRBV28, the J gene TRBJ2-1; 8 nucleotides align to TRBD2. After removal of 2 bases from V and 6 bases from J, the junction contained 9 bases not matched to a gene. The CDR3 totals 16 residues. Germline loops: CDR1 MDHEN, CDR2 SYDVKM. Written as DNA, the CDR3 is TGTGCCAGCAGTTTAGGGGCGGGAGGACAGTTCAATGAGCAGTTCTTC. It translates to CASSLGAGGQFNEQFF.

This chain links TRBV4-2 with TRBJ1-5, with D possibly matching TRBD1 (5 bases). From germline, CDR1 is LGHNA and CDR2 YNFKEQ. V shed 2 bases and J shed 7 bases, with 12 bases lying between them. There are 14 residues in the CDR3. The CDR3 sequence: CASSQMVGGQPQHF. The CDR3 DNA reads as TGTGCCAGCAGCCAAATGGTCGGGGGGCAGCCCCAGCATTTT.

A remark on this clone: The identical CDR3 is also encoded by other nucleotide sequences in the sample. The genes are TRBV12-3 or TRBV12-4 and TRBJ1-2; D is uncertain. V lost 2 bases and J 6 bases, leaving 7 bases between the germline ends. There are 12 residues in the CDR3. CDR3 residues: CASSLSGNGYTF. The CDR3 bases are TGTGCCAGCAGTTTATCGGGAAATGGCTACACCTTC.

The V call is TRBV6-5, the J call TRBJ1-2; D gene ambiguous. CDR3 length equals 14 residues. Trimming removed 6 bases at V and 7 bases at J, with 18 bases between. CDR1 and CDR2 from the germline V gene are MNHEY and SVGAGI. The CDR3, as DNA: TGTGCCAGCAGAGTAGGGTCTTTAGGGAGTGGCTACACCTTC. It codes for CASRVGSLGSGYTF.

V is TRBV5-6 and J is TRBJ2-4, with 8 bases that match TRBD1. CDR1 SGHDT and CDR2 YYEEEE come from the germline V gene. The length of the CDR3 is 14 residues. The junction had 5 bases not matched to a gene; V was cut back by 4 bases and J by 5 bases. DNA for the CDR3: TGTGCCAGCAGCGCCCAGGGGGCGGAAAACATTCAGTACTTC. Translation gives CASSAQGAENIQYF.

This clone was counted a few times. The chain couples TRBV20-1 to TRBJ2-1; 8 bases are a match to TRBD2. Germline CDR1 DFQATT, CDR2 SNEGSKA (reference sequence). The CDR3 runs to 14 residues. Unmatched junction bases numbered 8, after V lost 3 bases and J lost 7 bases. The CDR3 here is CSASFRLARNEQFF. For the CDR3, the DNA is TGCAGTGCTAGTTTTAGACTAGCGCGGAATGAGCAGTTCTTC.

The chain uses TRBV5-1 and TRBJ1-1; no clear D. The germline V gene has CDR1 SGHRS and CDR2 YFSETQ. The V end was cut by 3 bases, the J end by 2 bases, with 8 bases between. The CDR3 extends over 13 amino acids. CDR3 nucleotides: TGCGCCAGCAGCTCACAGCTAAACACTGAAGCTTTCTTT. As protein: CASSSQLNTEAFF. The whole variable domain, filled in from reference TRBV5-1 and TRBJ1-1, reads KAGVTQTPRYLIKTRGQQVTLSCSPISGHRSVSWYQQTPGQGLQFLFEYFSETQRNKGNFPGRFSGRQFSNSRSEMNVSTLELGDSALYLCASSSQLNTEAFFGQGTRLTVV.

This chain joins TRBV6-4 and TRBJ2-3, with 14 bases identical to TRBD2. In germline, CDR1 is MRHNA, CDR2 SNTAGT. J was trimmed by 2 bases and V by 6 bases; bases with no gene match: 4. CDR3 length: 16 residues. DNA for the CDR3: TGTGCCAGCAGCCTGGGACTAGCGGGGGACACAGATACGCAGTATTTT. It codes for CASSLGLAGDTDTQYF.

The chain is built from TRBV20-1 and TRBJ2-1, with D possibly matching TRBD1 (5 bases). Trimming removed 3 bases at V and 10 bases at J, with 13 bases between. The V gene's germline CDR1 is DFQATT and CDR2 SNEGSKA (reference sequence). The CDR3 covers 12 residues. The chain's CDR3 is CSASLGVDEQFF. The CDR3 bases are TGCAGTGCTAGTTTAGGGGTTGACGAGCAGTTCTTC.

This chain joins TRBV19 and TRBJ1-2; D not resolved. The CDR3 covers 16 residues. V gave up 3 bases and J gave up 8 bases, with 22 bases separating them. Germline-derived CDR1 and CDR2 are LNHDA and SQIVND (reference sequence). The CDR3 nucleotides are TGTGCCAGTAGTATGAACCAATGGGCGGGTCTCCGCGGCTACACCTTC. Protein sequence: CASSMNQWAGLRGYTF.